One and the same sample provided the 15 T cell receptor beta chains below, sequenced in a study of T cell changes during pregnancy in multiple sclerosis. Sequencing used immunoSEQ multiplex PCR; TCRdb keeps in-frame clones, though not all of them. The table lists 54,000 or so clones, 93% of them singletons. Sequenced here: CD4+ T cells from peripheral blood mononuclear cells, sampled before pregnancy. These receptors were taken from a female donor with multiple sclerosis, enrolled in a pregnancy study.

This chain links TRBV7-2 with TRBJ1-3; D is perhaps TRBD1 (5 bases). V was shortened by 2 bases and J by 8 bases, with 7 bases between the two germline ends. Germline V gene data show CDR1 as SGHTA and CDR2 as FQGNSA. The CDR3 consists of 12 residues. CDR3 region: CASSLQGDTIYF. The CDR3 nucleotides read TGTGCCAGCAGCTTACAGGGTGACACCATATATTTT.

This clone was observed once. The chain carries TRBV5-1 and TRBJ1-4; D not certain. Germline CDR1 SGHRS, CDR2 YFSETQ. The CDR3 is 14 residues long. The ends were cut back, 1 base at V and 7 bases at J, with 11 bases in the middle. The CDR3 nucleotides read TGCGCCAGCAGCTTGTTGGGCCTGGCTGAAAAACTGTTTTTT. This translates into CASSLLGLAEKLFF.

The chain combines TRBV7-3 with TRBJ2-3; 10 nucleotides match TRBD2. The germline CDR1 and CDR2 sequences are SGHTA and FQGTGA. V lost 0 bases and J lost 8; bases outside the gene matches: 5. This CDR3 comprises 15 residues. CDR3 residues: CASSLTAGGGGTQYF. CDR3 sequence (DNA): TGTGCCAGCAGCTTAACAGCGGGAGGGGGTGGTACGCAGTATTTT.

This clone was observed once. J is TRBJ1-1 and V is TRBV5-1; TRBD1 matches at 11 bases. J gave up 7 bases and V 2 bases, and 7 bases lay outside the gene matches. The germline gives CDR1 SGHRS, CDR2 YFSETQ. The CDR3 sequence is 15 residues long. CDR3 residues: CASSLRTGGGVEAFF. The CDR3 nucleotides are TGCGCCAGCAGCTTACGGACAGGGGGCGGCGTTGAAGCTTTCTTT.

This chain joins TRBV7-8 and TRBJ1-1, with D perhaps TRBD1 (6 bases). V lost 4 bases and J 2 bases, leaving 20 bases between the germline ends. This CDR3 has 17 amino acids. Germline CDR1 and CDR2: SGHVS and FQNEAQ. Written as DNA, the CDR3 is TGTGCCAGCAGCTCCCTGGACAGAGCAATTTTTAACACTGAAGCTTTCTTT. As protein: CASSSLDRAIFNTEAFF.

The gene calls are TRBV7-2 and TRBJ2-5, with TRBD2 identical over 8 bases. With V trimmed by 1 base and J by 4 bases, 8 bases remained unmatched. The CDR3 length is 16 residues. The germline V gene encodes CDR1 SGHTA and CDR2 FQGNSA. The CDR3 loop is CASSLVTSGWGETQYF. As DNA, the CDR3 is TGTGCCAGCAGCTTAGTAACTAGCGGCTGGGGAGAGACCCAGTACTTC.

This chain links TRBV28 with TRBJ1-2; TRBD1 matches at 12 bases. Unmatched junction bases numbered 8, after V lost 6 bases and J lost 3 bases. Looked up from germline, CDR1 is MDHEN and CDR2 is SYDVKM. The CDR3 has 16 residues. The CDR3 nucleotides are TGTGCCAGCAGAACCACCGGGACAGGGGGCGACTATGGCTACACCTTC. Its translation: CASRTTGTGGDYGYTF.

The chain couples TRBV5-1 to TRBJ2-1; 9 nucleotides align to TRBD2. The CDR3 loop spans 15 amino acids. V dropped 2 bases and J dropped 7; count of bases not matched to a gene: 7. Germline V CDR1 and CDR2: SGHRS, YFSETQ. Here the CDR3 reads CASSFKAGGGNEQFF. The CDR3 DNA sequence: TGCGCCAGCAGCTTTAAAGCGGGAGGCGGGAATGAGCAGTTCTTC.

This clone was seen a handful of times. The chain has TRBV4-2 and TRBJ2-7, with TRBD2 identical over 8 bases. V lost 2 bases, J lost 5 bases, and 11 bases stayed unmatched. The CDR3 runs to 16 residues. Germline CDR1 LGHNA, CDR2 YNFKEQ. The chain's CDR3 is CASSQLGRGGRDEQYF. CDR3 bases: TGTGCCAGCAGCCAACTCGGGAGGGGAGGGAGGGACGAGCAGTACTTC.

This chain connects TRBV14 to TRBJ2-7, with TRBD2 identical over 14 bases. The CDR3 is 19 amino acids. Trimming took 5 bases from V and 3 from J; bases not matched to a gene: 15. CDR1 and CDR2 (germline): SGHDN, FVKESK. CDR3 loop: CASSKGTSGSVFNFYEQYF. The CDR3 DNA is TGTGCCAGCAGCAAAGGGACTAGCGGGAGTGTCTTTAATTTCTACGAGCAGTACTTC.

This clone showed up just a few times. The chain employs TRBV9 and TRBJ1-5, with 8 positions matching TRBD1. The V gene's germline CDR1 is SGDLS and CDR2 YYNGEE. V shed 3 bases and J 7 bases; nucleotides not matched to a gene: 12. This CDR3 region has 16 residues. CDR3 amino acids: CASSAGQGGLLQPQHF. The CDR3 DNA reads as TGTGCCAGCAGCGCCGGACAGGGAGGCCTCCTCCAGCCCCAGCATTTT.

The genes are TRBV27 and TRBJ2-7, with 8 bases that match TRBD2. The CDR3 consists of 14 residues. The ends lost 2 bases at V and 5 bases at J; junction bases unmatched: 5. The germline V gene encodes CDR1 MNHEY and CDR2 SMNVEV (reference sequence). In nucleotides, the CDR3 is TGTGCCAGCAGTTTACGGACTAGCCAGAACGAGCAGTACTTC. This translates into CASSLRTSQNEQYF.

The chain uses TRBV28 and TRBJ1-4; the D gene is possibly TRBD1 (6 bases). The V gene's germline CDR1 is MDHEN and CDR2 SYDVKM. Trimming removed 6 bases from V and 8 bases from J, with 22 bases in between. The CDR3 has 16 residues. CDR3 loop: CASSLGQKVRGEKLFF. In nucleotides, the CDR3 is TGTGCCAGCAGCCTCGGACAGAAGGTTCGAGGGGAAAAACTGTTTTTT. The whole variable domain, filled in from reference TRBV28 and TRBJ1-4, reads DVKVTQSSRYLVKRTGEKVFLECVQDMDHENMFWYRQDPGLGLRLIYFSYDVKMKEKGDIPEGYSVSREKKERFSLILESASTNQTSMYLCASSLGQKVRGEKLFFGSGTQLSVL.

The chain recombines TRBV18 with TRBJ2-2, with 8 bases identical to TRBD1. V was pared by 2 bases and J by 1 base, with 3 bases of the junction left unmatched. Germline lookup yields CDR1 KGHSH and CDR2 LQKENI. The CDR3 loop spans 16 amino acids. CDR3 sequence (DNA): TGTGCCAGCTCACCAAGGGGACAGGTGAACACCGGGGAGCTGTTTTTT. Translating gives CASSPRGQVNTGELFF.

The rearrangement links TRBV6-5 to TRBJ2-3; 10 nucleotides line up with TRBD2. The length of the CDR3 is 15 residues. CDR1 MNHEY and CDR2 SVGAGI come from the germline V gene. After removal of 6 bases from V and 4 bases from J, the junction contained 7 bases not matched to a gene. This CDR3 is CASSISGRAADTQYF. The CDR3 bases are TGTGCCAGCAGCATAAGCGGGAGGGCGGCAGATACGCAGTATTTT.